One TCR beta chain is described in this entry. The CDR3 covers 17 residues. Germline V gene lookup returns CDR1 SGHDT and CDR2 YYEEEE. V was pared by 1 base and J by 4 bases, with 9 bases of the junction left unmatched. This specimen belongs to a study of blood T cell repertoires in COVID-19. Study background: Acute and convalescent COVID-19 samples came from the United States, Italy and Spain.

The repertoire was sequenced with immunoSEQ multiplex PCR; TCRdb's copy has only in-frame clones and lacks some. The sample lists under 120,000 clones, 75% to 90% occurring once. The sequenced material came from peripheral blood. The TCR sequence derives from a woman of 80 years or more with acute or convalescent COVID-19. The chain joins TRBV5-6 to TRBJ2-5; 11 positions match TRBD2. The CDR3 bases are TGTGCCAGCAGCTTGTGGGGGATAGGACTAGCGGGAGAGACCCAGTACTTC. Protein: CASSLWGIGLAGETQYF.